Sequencing of this T cell receptor (beta chain) was carried out in a study of blood T cell repertoires in COVID-19. Across the study: Samples taken during acute and convalescent COVID-19 were collected in the United States, Italy and Spain.

Original analysis: Quantification of nucleated cells was approximated via reference gene primer amplification. Sequenced by immunoSEQ multiplex PCR; TCRdb stores in-frame clones only, minus some. That table gives V, J and clone size, and the DNA gave D and trimming. The data hold 35,000 or so clones, with roughly 90% observed a single time. CDR1 and CDR2 from the germline V gene are LNHDA and SQIVND (reference sequence). The germline V and J ends were trimmed by 5 bases and 2 bases, with 18 bases remaining between them. The CDR3 totals 17 residues. This chain links TRBV19 with TRBJ1-4; perhaps TRBD1 as D (6 bases). The TCR comes from a man aged 70-80 years with acute or convalescent COVID-19. Sequencing was performed on peripheral blood. The CDR3 spells CASSVKTGTMTNEKLFF. The CDR3 nucleotides are TGTGCCAGTAGTGTAAAAACAGGGACCATGACTAATGAAAAACTGTTTTTT.